A selection of T cell receptor beta chains follows, all from one sample in a study of identical twins. TCRdb reanalysed the 5' RACE reads using MiXCR and keeps one entry per CDR3 protein. The sample carries a few hundred thousand distinct CDR3 sequences, more than 9% recorded once. The sequencing input was memory T cells sorted from blood. These receptors all come from a middle-aged man in good health. Each CDR3 is given with its conserved first and last residue. D genes are given only for firm matches. The size of a clone is reported for some rows only, either as once, few or many, or as a class for expanded clones.

j_call,cdr3_length,clone_size,d_call,v_call,cdr3_aa,cdr3_nt
TRBJ1-2,15,NA,NA,TRBV2,CASMLTGRANYGYTF,TGTGCCAGCATGCTGACAGGACGAGCTAACTATGGCTACACCTTC
TRBJ2-7,16,many,TRBD2,TRBV5-1,CASSLEAGGRASEQYF,TGCGCCAGCAGCTTGGAAGCAGGCGGGAGGGCCAGCGAGCAGTACTTC
TRBJ1-2,13,few,NA,TRBV20-1,CSATSGAGGGYTF,TGCAGTGCCACGTCGGGGGCTGGGGGTGGCTACACCTTC
TRBJ1-6,14,few,TRBD1,TRBV19,CASSKDRMTSPLHF,TGTGCCAGTAGTAAGGACAGGATGACGTCACCCCTCCACTTT
TRBJ2-7,17,NA,TRBD2,TRBV4-2,CASSQATLAGVAYEQYF,TGTGCCAGCAGCCAAGCCACACTAGCGGGAGTCGCGTACGAGCAGTACTTC
TRBJ1-1,14,many,NA,TRBV19,CASNPGGAVTEAFF,TGTGCCAGCAACCCCGGGGGGGCTGTCACTGAAGCTTTCTTT
TRBJ2-1,15,NA,TRBD2,TRBV29-1,CSVSGTSGSYNEQFF,TGCAGCGTTTCGGGGACTAGCGGGAGTTACAATGAGCAGTTCTTC
TRBJ1-1,13,many,NA,TRBV12-3/TRBV12-4,CASSLQANTEAFF,TGTGCCAGCAGTCTACAGGCGAACACTGAAGCTTTCTTT
TRBJ2-1,14,few,NA,TRBV30,CAWSSGGTYNEQFF,TGTGCCTGGAGTAGCGGAGGGACCTACAATGAGCAGTTCTTC
TRBJ2-1,13,NA,NA,TRBV6-1,CASSHSGVFEQFF,TGTGCCAGCAGCCATTCCGGTGTTTTTGAGCAGTTCTTC
TRBJ2-3,19,NA,NA,TRBV4-1,CASSQSVSGPRDGTDTQYF,TGCGCCAGCAGCCAATCTGTCTCCGGGCCCCGAGACGGCACAGATACGCAGTATTTT
TRBJ1-6,14,few,TRBD1,TRBV3-1,CASSHGTGASPLHF,TGTGCCAGCAGCCACGGGACAGGGGCTTCACCCCTCCACTTT
TRBJ2-2,15,many,TRBD2,TRBV12-3/TRBV12-4,CASSLRGGLTGELFF,TGTGCCAGCAGTTTACGGGGGGGGCTCACCGGGGAGCTGTTTTTT
TRBJ2-3,13,many,NA,TRBV20-1,CSARGPNTDTQYF,TGCAGTGCTCGGGGACCAAACACAGATACGCAGTATTTT
TRBJ2-7,15,few,TRBD2,TRBV7-9,CASSYSGSSSYEQYF,TGTGCCAGCAGCTATAGCGGGAGCAGCTCCTACGAGCAGTACTTC
TRBJ2-5,16,many,TRBD2,TRBV5-6,CASSLTRLAVQETQYF,TGTGCCAGCAGCTTGACCCGGCTAGCGGTTCAAGAGACCCAGTACTTC
TRBJ2-7,15,many,NA,TRBV7-9,CASSPELTSSYEQYF,TGTGCCAGCAGCCCCGAGTTAACCAGCTCCTACGAGCAGTACTTC
TRBJ2-5,14,many,NA,TRBV6-2/TRBV6-3,CASSHGGNQETQYF,TGTGCCAGCAGCCATGGCGGAAACCAAGAGACCCAGTACTTC
TRBJ2-1,12,few,NA,TRBV9,CASSPGDDEQFF,TGTGCCAGCAGCCCTGGGGACGATGAGCAGTTCTTC
TRBJ1-4,13,few,TRBD1,TRBV19,CASRDRGYEKLFF,TGTGCCAGTCGGGACAGGGGATACGAAAAACTGTTTTTT
TRBJ2-7,14,NA,NA,TRBV5-1,CASSLGERAYEQYF,TGCGCCAGCAGCTTAGGGGAGCGCGCCTACGAGCAGTACTTC
TRBJ2-4,20,many,NA,TRBV28,CASSFQPGLGSSIAKNIQYF,TGTGCCAGCAGTTTCCAACCGGGATTAGGGAGCAGCATAGCCAAAAACATTCAGTACTTC
TRBJ2-6,15,NA,NA,TRBV11-2,CASSLRTKGANVLTF,TGTGCCAGCAGCCTTCGGACAAAAGGGGCCAACGTCCTGACTTTC
TRBJ2-7,16,many,TRBD2,TRBV27,CASGLAGTSHRYEQYF,TGTGCCTCCGGACTAGCGGGAACATCCCACCGCTACGAGCAGTACTTC
TRBJ2-7,13,few,NA,TRBV7-9,CASTQSPGYEQYF,TGTGCCAGCACCCAGTCGCCAGGCTACGAGCAGTACTTC
TRBJ2-1,16,many,TRBD2,TRBV4-1,CASSRETSGGYNEQFF,TGCGCCAGCAGCCGAGAGACTAGCGGGGGGTACAATGAGCAGTTCTTC
TRBJ2-7,13,few,NA,TRBV28,CASSKQVAGEQYF,TGTGCCAGCAGCAAACAGGTCGCCGGGGAGCAGTACTTC
TRBJ2-1,15,few,NA,TRBV30,CAWSVGRNSDNEQFF,TGTGCCTGGAGTGTGGGCAGAAACTCTGACAATGAGCAGTTCTTC
TRBJ1-5,14,NA,TRBD1,TRBV28,CASRTGSSNQPQHF,TGTGCCAGCCGGACAGGGTCTAGCAATCAGCCCCAGCATTTT
TRBJ2-6,16,few,NA,TRBV11-2,CASSLGRRTGANVLTF,TGTGCCAGCAGCTTAGGACGGAGGACTGGGGCCAACGTCCTGACTTTC
TRBJ1-5,14,NA,TRBD1,TRBV20-1,CSASLQGGDQPQHF,TGCAGTGCTAGTTTACAGGGGGGAGATCAGCCCCAGCATTTT
TRBJ2-3,14,few,NA,TRBV20-1,CSATTLDGTDTQYF,TGCAGTGCAACGACCCTAGACGGCACAGATACGCAGTATTTT
TRBJ2-1,15,NA,TRBD2,TRBV20-1,CSAQLPGLVYNEQFF,TGCAGTGCCCAACTACCGGGACTAGTCTACAATGAGCAGTTCTTC
TRBJ2-7,13,NA,NA,TRBV7-2,CASSFKVGGEQYF,TGTGCCAGCAGCTTCAAAGTGGGGGGCGAGCAGTACTTC
TRBJ2-7,13,once,NA,TRBV7-6,CASSLNTGREQYF,TGTGCCAGCAGCCTAAATACGGGCCGCGAGCAGTACTTC
TRBJ2-1,13,many,NA,TRBV6-2/TRBV6-3,CASSFQVGREQFF,TGTGCCAGCAGCTTCCAGGTGGGGCGGGAGCAGTTCTTC
TRBJ1-2,14,few,TRBD1,TRBV5-1,CASSLDRVIYGYTF,TGCGCCAGCAGCCTGGACAGGGTTATATATGGCTACACCTTC
TRBJ2-1,17,NA,NA,TRBV5-6,CASSLDSLGNTYNEQFF,TGTGCCAGCAGCTTGGATTCCCTTGGTAATACCTACAATGAGCAGTTCTTC
TRBJ2-7,16,many,TRBD1,TRBV28,CASSLGGQGFIYEQYF,TGTGCCAGCAGTTTAGGGGGACAGGGTTTTATCTACGAGCAGTACTTC
TRBJ2-3,12,many,TRBD2,TRBV20-1,CSARGLADTQYF,TGCAGTGCTAGGGGACTAGCGGATACGCAGTATTTT
TRBJ1-2,12,NA,NA,TRBV20-1,CSARDRTYGYTF,TGCAGTGCTAGGGACAGAACCTATGGCTACACCTTC
TRBJ1-2,12,NA,TRBD1,TRBV7-8,CASSPGQGAGTF,TGTGCCAGCAGCCCGGGACAGGGGGCTGGCACCTTC
TRBJ2-3,19,NA,TRBD2,TRBV5-1,CASSVGLATHGGATDTQYF,TGCGCCAGCAGCGTAGGACTAGCGACCCACGGCGGGGCCACAGATACGCAGTATTTT
TRBJ2-2,15,few,NA,TRBV20-1,CSAIGAQANTGELFF,TGCAGTGCTATTGGGGCTCAGGCTAACACCGGGGAGCTGTTTTTT
TRBJ2-3,15,NA,TRBD2,TRBV4-2,CASSQATSGRDTQYF,TGTGCCAGCAGCCAAGCTACTAGCGGGAGAGATACGCAGTATTTT
TRBJ2-7,13,many,TRBD1,TRBV28,CASHGDRGYEQYF,TGTGCCAGTCATGGGGACAGGGGCTACGAGCAGTACTTC
TRBJ2-1,13,many,NA,TRBV29-1,CSVQGDLYNEQFF,TGCAGCGTGCAGGGTGACCTCTACAATGAGCAGTTCTTC
TRBJ2-1,14,NA,TRBD2,TRBV3-1,CASSQDGTSGTQFF,TGTGCCAGCAGCCAAGATGGGACTAGCGGGACCCAGTTCTTC